This T cell receptor (beta chain) is drawn from a study of T cell repertoires in cytomegalovirus infection. The CDR3 contains 15 residues. Losses at the gene ends were 0 bases for V and 8 bases for J; bases not matched to a gene: 4. Germline loops: CDR1 KGHSH, CDR2 LQKENI. This clonotype is a singleton in its sample. As yet, its antigen is unknown. TCRdb independently ran MiXCR on the reads; one entry per CDR3 protein. Of 640,000 or so distinct CDR3 sequences in the sample, around 32% were seen once. Sequencing was performed on cultured PBMCs, taken from culture after CMV antigen stimulation. The chain recombines TRBV18 with TRBJ2-1, with 10 bases aligning to TRBD1. The source of this sequence is a human donor in good health (CMV status not recorded). Some clones in this sample may be carry-over from other donors' samples. CDR3 bases: TGTGCCAGCTCACCACCGGGACAGGGGACCCATGAGCAGTTCTTC. It is translated as CASSPPGQGTHEQFF.